The source of this TCR beta chain is a study of blood T cell repertoires in COVID-19. Study summary: Italy, Spain and the United States were the sources of the convalescent and acute COVID-19 samples. PBMCs, B-cell-depleted T cells, or T cells were the source of the cDNA or gDNA that made up the material.

In the original analysis: Amplification of reference gene primers provided the estimated nucleated cell counts. Clones were sequenced by immunoSEQ multiplex PCR, and TCRdb holds only the in-frame ones, with some missing. V and J calls and clone size are copied from that table; D and trimming were computed from the DNA. The sample lists under 65,000 clones, 80% to 90% occurring once. The germline gives CDR1 SGHNT, CDR2 YENEEA. This CDR3 is built from 15 residues. Unmatched junction bases numbered 14, after V lost 6 bases and J lost 8 bases. Followed longitudinally, the Seattle patients had been enrolled during active infection.

The source of this sequence is a man aged 55 to 70 with COVID-19, enrolled during active disease. This chain links TRBV11-3 with TRBJ1-2; 8 bases line up with TRBD1. Material for sequencing was peripheral blood. The chain's CDR3 is CASSTLLGQGGGYTF. CDR3 DNA sequence: TGTGCCAGCAGTACACTACTAGGACAGGGAGGAGGCTACACCTTC. The whole variable domain, filled in from reference TRBV11-3 and TRBJ1-2, reads EAGVVQSPRYKIIEKKQPVAFWCNPISGHNTLYWYLQNLGQGPELLIRYENEEAVDDSQLPKDRFSAERLKGVDSTLKIQPAELGDSAVYLCASSTLLGQGGGYTFGSGTRLTVV.